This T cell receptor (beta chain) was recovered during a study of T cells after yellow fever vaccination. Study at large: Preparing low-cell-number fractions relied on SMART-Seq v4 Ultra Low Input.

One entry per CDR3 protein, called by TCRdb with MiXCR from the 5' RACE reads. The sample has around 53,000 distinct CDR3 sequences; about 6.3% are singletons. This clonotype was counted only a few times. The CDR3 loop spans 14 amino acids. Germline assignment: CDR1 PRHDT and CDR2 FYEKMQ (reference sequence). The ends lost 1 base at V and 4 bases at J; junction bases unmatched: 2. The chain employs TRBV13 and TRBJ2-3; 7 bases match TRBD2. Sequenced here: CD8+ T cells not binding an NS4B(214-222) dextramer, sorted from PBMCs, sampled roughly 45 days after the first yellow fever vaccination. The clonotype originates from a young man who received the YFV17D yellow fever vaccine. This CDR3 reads CASSLALAADTQYF. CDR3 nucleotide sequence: TGTGCCAGCAGCTTAGCCCTAGCGGCAGATACGCAGTATTTT.